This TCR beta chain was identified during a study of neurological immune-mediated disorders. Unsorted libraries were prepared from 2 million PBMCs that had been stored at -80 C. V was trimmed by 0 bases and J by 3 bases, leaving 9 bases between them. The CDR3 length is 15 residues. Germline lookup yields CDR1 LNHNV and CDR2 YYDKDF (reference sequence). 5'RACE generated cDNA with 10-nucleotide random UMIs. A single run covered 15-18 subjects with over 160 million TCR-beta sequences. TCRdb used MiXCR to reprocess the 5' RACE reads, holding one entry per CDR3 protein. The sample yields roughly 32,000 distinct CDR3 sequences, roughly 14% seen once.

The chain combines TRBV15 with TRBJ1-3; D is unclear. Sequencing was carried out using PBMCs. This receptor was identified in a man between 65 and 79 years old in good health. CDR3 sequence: CATSRDVGNGNTIYF. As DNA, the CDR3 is TGTGCCACCAGCAGAGATGTGGGAAATGGAAACACCATATATTTT.